Following are 28 T cell receptor beta chains from one sample sequenced in a study of blood T cells in healthy people across ages. The second PCR ran roughly 6 to 11 cycles with a sample-barcoded 5' primer and J-beta primers. TCRdb analysed the 5' RACE reads with MiXCR anew, one entry per CDR3 protein. This table has roughly 1.6 million distinct CDR3 sequences, roughly a third appearing once. Specimen: blood. The source of these receptors is a woman in her twenties or thirties in good health.

This clonotype was seen only once. An end of the junction differs from the germline gene, which may be a read error. The V gene is TRBV5-5, the J gene TRBJ1-1; D is uncertain. Per the germline V gene, CDR1 is SGHKS and CDR2 is YYEKEE (reference sequence). The CDR3 contains 14 residues. CDR3 DNA sequence: TGTGCCTGCAGCCCATTTCGACAGAACACTGAAGCTTTCTTT. This codes for CACSPFRQNTEAFF.

This clonotype was seen more than once but under ten times. The CDR3 nucleotides are TGCAGTGGGACGCGGACAACCAATCAGCCCCAGCATTTT. Amino acids: CSGTRTTNQPQHF. The chain is built from TRBV20-1 and TRBJ1-5; D perhaps matches TRBD1 (5 bases). The CDR3 runs 13 residues. Trimming stripped 7 bases from V and 3 bases from J, with 13 bases between. CDR1 DFQATT and CDR2 SNEGSKA come from the germline V gene (reference sequence).

The sample holds a few counts of this clonotype. The V gene is TRBV7-2, the J gene TRBJ1-3; D is unresolved. V shed 5 bases and J shed 0 bases, with 8 bases lying between them. The CDR3 has 14 residues. Looked up from germline, CDR1 is SGHTA and CDR2 is FQGNSA. The CDR3 protein is CASSPFGSGNTIYF. CDR3 coding DNA: TGTGCCAGCAGCCCTTTCGGCTCTGGAAACACCATATATTTT.

This clonotype was found a few times. V is TRBV9 and J is TRBJ2-1, with 7 bases matching TRBD1. The germline V gene encodes CDR1 SGDLS and CDR2 YYNGEE. The CDR3 runs 16 residues. V lost 4 bases to trimming and J lost 4 bases; unmatched junction nucleotides: 11. As DNA, the CDR3 is TGTGCCAGCAGCACACGAGACAGGGAGCCGTACAATGAGCAGTTCTTC. Translating gives CASSTRDREPYNEQFF.

This clonotype was counted a few times. The rearrangement uses TRBV6-6 and TRBJ1-2, with D unresolved. Germline CDR1 is MNHNY and CDR2 is SVGAGI (reference sequence). Between the trimmed V and J ends, which lost 0 bases and 5 bases, there was a span of 13 bases. CDR3 length equals 15 residues. CDR3 residues: CASSYSGQTSYGYTF. The CDR3, as DNA: TGTGCCAGCAGTTACTCTGGGCAGACCTCATATGGCTACACCTTC.

J is TRBJ1-1 and V is TRBV10-3; the D gene is possibly TRBD1 (6 bases). Between the trimmed V and J ends, which lost 7 bases and 2 bases, there was a span of 11 bases. CDR1 and CDR2 (germline): ENHRY, SYGVKD. The CDR3 has 13 residues. CDR3 in DNA: TGTGCCATCATGGGGGCAAGTAACACTGAAGCTTTCTTT. Translation gives CAIMGASNTEAFF.

The chain joins TRBV9 to TRBJ2-3, with D perhaps being TRBD1 or TRBD2 (5 bases each). CDR1 SGDLS and CDR2 YYNGEE come from the germline V gene. Trimming removed 0 bases from V and 2 bases from J, with 10 bases in between. The CDR3 has 15 amino acids. CDR3 DNA sequence: TGTGCCAGCAGCGTAGGAAACGGGGCCACAGATACGCAGTATTTT. As protein: CASSVGNGATDTQYF.

Only a few counts were recorded for this clonotype. The junction shows a germline mismatch at one end, possibly a read error. CDR3 sequence (DNA): TGCGCCAGCAGTCGGTTTCGGGACTTCTCTGGGGCCAGCGTCCTGACTTTC. Its translation is CASSRFRDFSGASVLTF. The V gene is TRBV5-1, the J gene TRBJ2-6, with a tentative D call TRBD2 (6 bases). Per the germline V gene, CDR1 is SGHRS and CDR2 is YFSETQ. The CDR3 has 17 residues.

The rearrangement links TRBV25-1 to TRBJ1-2; D is ambiguous. Per germline, CDR1 MGHDK and CDR2 SYGVNS. The length of the CDR3 is 14 residues. V lost 1 base, J lost 4 bases, and 10 bases lay in between. The chain's CDR3 is CASSESEGAYGYTF. CDR3 nucleotides: TGTGCCAGCAGTGAATCAGAGGGAGCCTATGGCTACACCTTC.

The V call is TRBV11-2, the J call TRBJ2-3; possible D gene TRBD1, 6 bases. The ends were cut back, 9 bases at V and 2 bases at J, with 15 bases in the middle. From germline, CDR1 is SGHAT and CDR2 FQNNGV. The CDR3 is 14 residues long. This CDR3 is CASQGLWDTDTQYF. CDR3 in DNA: TGTGCCAGTCAGGGGCTTTGGGACACAGATACGCAGTATTTT.

The chain couples TRBV20-1 to TRBJ2-2; TRBD2 agrees at 9 bases. V gave up 4 bases and J gave up 1 base; unmatched junction bases: 1. The germline CDR1 and CDR2 sequences are DFQATT and SNEGSKA (reference sequence). The CDR3 spans 14 residues. Here the CDR3 reads CSAKRGENTGELFF. The CDR3 DNA follows: TGCAGTGCTAAGCGGGGGGAGAACACCGGGGAGCTGTTTTTT.

Comment on this clonotype: The junction departs from the called germline gene at one end, perhaps through a read error. The chain is built from TRBV27 and TRBJ2-3, with TRBD1 identical over 7 bases. The CDR3 length is 18 residues. Germline V lookup: CDR1 MNHEY, CDR2 SMNVEV (reference sequence). DNA of the CDR3: TGTGCCGGCAGTTACTCATCCACAGGGGAGTGGGGCACAGATACGCAGTATTTT. Residues: CAGSYSSTGEWGTDTQYF.

This chain links TRBV20-1 with TRBJ2-7; 7 bases are a match to TRBD2. Germline V gives CDR1 DFQATT, CDR2 SNEGSKA (reference sequence). J was trimmed by 4 bases and V by 3 bases; bases with no gene match: 6. The CDR3 sequence is 13 residues long. Written as DNA, the CDR3 is TGCAGTGCTAGCTCCCAGCGGGGATACGAGCAGTACTTC. Its protein is CSASSQRGYEQYF.

This clonotype was found a few times. This chain links TRBV15 with TRBJ2-7; 12 bases match TRBD1. The junction had 2 bases not matched to a gene; V was cut back by 3 bases and J by 5 bases. CDR1 LNHNV and CDR2 YYDKDF come from the germline V gene (reference sequence). This CDR3 is built from 14 residues. DNA of the CDR3: TGTGCCACCAGCAGGGGACAGGGGGCAGACGAGCAGTACTTC. Amino acid sequence: CATSRGQGADEQYF.

This clonotype was counted a few times. This rearrangement joins TRBV20-1 to TRBJ2-7, with 9 bases matching TRBD2. The CDR3 extends over 15 amino acids. J was trimmed by 2 bases and V by 5 bases; bases with no gene match: 10. Germline CDR1 reads DFQATT; CDR2 reads SNEGSKA (reference sequence). The CDR3 coding sequence is TGCAGTGCTGATGTCTTGTGGACTAGCGCCTACGAGCAGTACTTC. It yields the protein CSADVLWTSAYEQYF.

V usage is TRBV24-1 and J usage is TRBJ1-5; maybe TRBD1 (5 bases). The CDR3 runs 13 residues. The ends were cut back, 5 bases at V and 9 bases at J, with 13 bases in the middle. CDR1 is KGHDR, CDR2 SFDVKD, per germline. The CDR3 here is CATSATACGPQHF. CDR3 nucleotide sequence: TGTGCCACCAGTGCGACAGCTTGTGGGCCCCAGCATTTT.

This clonotype was recorded a few times. The chain couples TRBV6-5 to TRBJ2-1; D not resolved. The CDR3 spans 16 residues. Germline CDR1 and CDR2: MNHEY and SVGAGI. The V gene lost 0 bases and the J gene lost 8 bases, with 17 bases spanning the gap. The CDR3 region has the DNA TGTGCCAGCAGTTACTCCCTTTCCCAGGAAGGCGATGAGCAGTTCTTC. Translating it yields CASSYSLSQEGDEQFF.

The V and J genes are TRBV28 and TRBJ2-5, with D tentatively TRBD1 (6 bases). This CDR3 has 15 amino acids. The V and J ends lost 6 bases and 2 bases respectively, with 16 bases between them. Germline V gives CDR1 MDHEN, CDR2 SYDVKM. The CDR3 DNA follows: TGTGCCAGCAGCCCCCAAGGGGGAGTTCAAGAGACCCAGTACTTC. Its protein is CASSPQGGVQETQYF.

The chain has TRBV9 and TRBJ2-1; perhaps TRBD2 as D (6 bases). The CDR3 consists of 14 residues. The V and J ends lost 2 bases and 5 bases respectively, with 11 bases between them. CDR1 is SGDLS, CDR2 YYNGEE, per germline. CDR3 protein: CASSVDGGHNEQFF. In DNA, the CDR3 is TGTGCCAGCAGCGTGGACGGGGGTCACAATGAGCAGTTCTTC.

The rearrangement uses TRBV28 and TRBJ2-7; unclear D gene. Germline V gives CDR1 MDHEN, CDR2 SYDVKM. The CDR3 has 13 amino acids. V lost 10 bases and J lost 2, with 15 bases in between. The CDR3 region has the DNA TGTGCCACCGGGCGTGAGCTAACCTACGAGCAGTACTTC. It is translated as CATGRELTYEQYF.

The rearrangement joins TRBV29-1 to TRBJ2-6, with 11 bases fitting TRBD1. Looked up from germline, CDR1 is SQVTM and CDR2 is ANQGSEA. J gave up 2 bases and V 7 bases, and 7 bases lay outside the gene matches. This CDR3 has 16 residues. As DNA, the CDR3 is TGCAGCGCCATGGGGGGACAGGGGGCTGGGGCCAACGTCCTGACTTTC. Its translation is CSAMGGQGAGANVLTF.

This clonotype was counted at least ten times. The rearrangement joins TRBV28 to TRBJ2-1; 9 bases are shared with TRBD2. Trimming cost V 2 bases and J 8 bases; bases outside gene matches: 4. The germline gives CDR1 MDHEN, CDR2 SYDVKM. The CDR3 contains 14 residues. In DNA form, the CDR3 reads TGTGCCAGCAGTTTAGCGGGAGGGAACTATGAGCAGTTCTTC. Translated: CASSLAGGNYEQFF.

There are a few counts of this clonotype. The rearrangement links TRBV6-2 or TRBV6-3 to TRBJ1-2, with a possible D match to TRBD1 (6 bases). The germline V gene has CDR1 MNHEY and CDR2 SVGEGT. The CDR3 runs to 16 residues. Trimming left V 4 bases short and J 4 bases short, with 19 bases between. CDR3 sequence (DNA): TGTGCCAGCAGTTTCCTCGCAGGGGAGCTACTCTATGGCTACACCTTC. This encodes CASSFLAGELLYGYTF.

CDR3: CASSYPTGSSIQYF. The CDR3 DNA follows: TGTGCCAGCAGTTACCCCACAGGTAGTAGCATTCAGTACTTC. The chain joins TRBV6-2 or TRBV6-3 to TRBJ2-4; TRBD1 is a possible D gene (5 bases). V lost 2 bases to trimming and J lost 9 bases, with 14 bases between them. CDR3 length: 14 residues. CDR1 is MNHEY and CDR2 is SVGEGT in the germline V gene.

The chain uses TRBV6-1 and TRBJ2-6; D gene ambiguous. This CDR3 has 15 residues. Germline loops: CDR1 MNHNS, CDR2 SASEGT. V gave up 1 base and J gave up 2 bases, with 6 bases separating them. The CDR3 here is CASSEGRTGANVLTF. The CDR3 bases are TGTGCCAGCAGTGAAGGCAGGACTGGGGCCAACGTCCTGACTTTC.

The chain joins TRBV7-9 to TRBJ2-1; the match to TRBD2 covers 9 bases. Germline CDR1 SEHNR, CDR2 FQNEAQ (reference sequence). Trimming took 5 bases from V and 5 from J; bases not matched to a gene: 10. This CDR3 is built from 16 residues. The CDR3 coding sequence is TGTGCCAGCAGCCCCCCTCGGGGACTAGCAAACAATGAGCAGTTCTTC. It codes for CASSPPRGLANNEQFF. Full variable domain (outside the CDR3, taken from reference TRBV7-9 and TRBJ2-1): DTGVSQNPRHKITKRGQNVTFRCDPISEHNRLYWYRQTLGQGPEFLTYFQNEAQLEKSRLLSDRFSAERPKGSFSTLEIQRTEQGDSAMYLCASSPPRGLANNEQFFGPGTRLTVL.

This clonotype was picked up many times. The chain is built from TRBV6-2 or TRBV6-3 and TRBJ2-7, with D tentatively TRBD2 (6 bases). CDR1 MNHEY and CDR2 SVGEGT come from the germline V gene. The CDR3 sequence is 14 residues long. V was cut by 6 bases and J by 3 bases, with 15 bases left in between. The CDR3 region has the DNA TGTGCCAGCAGCTACGGGGGACCGTACTACGAGCAGTACTTC. This translates into CASSYGGPYYEQYF.

This chain uses TRBV10-3 with TRBJ2-5; 16 bases map to TRBD2. CDR3 size: 15 residues. V shed 10 bases, J shed 5 bases, and the junction held 7 bases outside the gene matches. CDR1 is ENHRY and CDR2 is SYGVKD in the germline V gene. CDR3 DNA: TGTGCCACCAAGGGACTAGCGGGGGGGGGTGAGACCCAGTACTTC. Its protein is CATKGLAGGGETQYF.